The 18 T cell receptor beta chains listed next were all sequenced from one sample in a study of cytomegalovirus exposure and HLA in healthy donors. PCR involved 60 Vbeta and 13 Jbeta primers. The protocol was immunoSEQ multiplex PCR, while the TCRdb copy is restricted to in-frame clones and leaves out a portion. The repertoire holds about 100,000 clones, with roughly 75% as singletons. The specimen sequenced was PBMCs. These receptors were obtained from a man aged 25 to 45 in good health and CMV-seronegative.

This chain links TRBV4-3 with TRBJ2-7; 8 bases agree with TRBD1. The CDR3 sequence is 17 residues long. Germline CDR1 and CDR2: LGHNA and YSLEER. Trimming cost V 0 bases and J 0 bases; bases outside gene matches: 7. CDR3 amino acids: CASSQDWRQGPSYEQYF. CDR3 DNA sequence: TGCGCCAGCAGCCAAGATTGGAGACAGGGGCCCTCCTACGAGCAGTACTTC.

This clone has just a few counts. The chain carries TRBV30 and TRBJ1-2; D is ambiguous. This CDR3 is built from 12 residues. V lost 8 bases and J 5 bases, leaving 15 bases between the germline ends. Germline V lookup: CDR1 GTSNPN, CDR2 SVGIG (reference sequence). Here the CDR3 DNA reads TGTGCCGGAAATAGCTTTGGGTATGGCTACACCTTC. It specifies CAGNSFGYGYTF.

A remark on this clone: Its ends do not fully match the called genes, so a read error is possible. This sequence joins TRBV29-1 and TRBJ1-1, with 8 bases aligning to TRBD1. The CDR3 spans 13 residues. Germline V gene data show CDR1 as SQVTM and CDR2 as ANQGSEA. CDR3 protein: CSVEGTGETEAFF. Written as DNA, the CDR3 is TGCAGCGTGGAAGGGACAGGAGAAACTGAAGCTTTCTTT.

The J gene is TRBJ2-7, the V gene TRBV10-3, with D maybe TRBD1 (6 bases). V gave up 7 bases and J gave up 2 bases, with 12 bases separating them. The CDR3 is 13 residues long. Germline V gives CDR1 ENHRY, CDR2 SYGVKD. The CDR3 sequence is CAIKDRTAYEQYF. The CDR3 DNA sequence: TGTGCCATCAAGGACAGAACAGCCTACGAGCAGTACTTC.

The rearrangement joins TRBV5-1 to TRBJ1-1, with 7 bases that match TRBD1. Germline V gene data show CDR1 as SGHRS and CDR2 as YFSETQ. The J segment lost 3 bases and the V segment lost 3 bases, leaving 8 bases of the junction unmatched. CDR3 size: 15 residues. CDR3 region: CASSSLTGSDTEAFF. The CDR3 nucleotides are TGCGCCAGCAGCTCCTTGACAGGGTCGGACACTGAAGCTTTCTTT.

This chain links TRBV28 with TRBJ1-2, with a weak D call TRBD1 (5 bases). In germline, CDR1 is MDHEN, CDR2 SYDVKM. This CDR3 comprises 15 residues. V dropped 4 bases and J dropped 6 bases, with 18 bases sitting between them. The CDR3 region is CASSSGGGIENGYTF. As DNA, the CDR3 is TGTGCCAGCAGTTCCGGGGGAGGGATAGAAAATGGCTACACCTTC.

V usage is TRBV25-1 and J usage is TRBJ1-2; 12 bases line up with TRBD1. With V trimmed by 10 bases and J by 2 bases, 5 bases remained unmatched. Germline assignment: CDR1 MGHDK and CDR2 SYGVNS. CDR3 length equals 14 residues. CDR3 region: CATTGQGANYGYTF. In nucleotides, the CDR3 is TGTGCCACCACGGGACAGGGGGCAAACTATGGCTACACCTTC.

This clone was observed a single time. The V gene is TRBV7-9, the J gene TRBJ2-1; D might be TRBD1 (6 bases). Germline-derived CDR1 and CDR2 are SEHNR and FQNEAQ (reference sequence). Trimming cost V 3 bases and J 13 bases, with 16 bases left between them. The CDR3 totals 13 residues. CDR3 DNA: TGTGCCAGCAGCTTGTCAGGGGCGCGCAAACAGTTCTTC. It specifies CASSLSGARKQFF.

This clone has a handful of counts. This chain links TRBV10-3 with TRBJ2-7, with 10 bases that match TRBD1. This CDR3 has 14 amino acids. Germline-derived CDR1 and CDR2 are ENHRY and SYGVKD. J was trimmed by 7 bases and V by 6 bases; bases with no gene match: 9. The CDR3 loop reads CAISTTGGAGEQYF. The CDR3 DNA is TGTGCCATCAGCACGACAGGGGGCGCGGGGGAGCAGTACTTC.

The V and J genes are TRBV25-1 and TRBJ2-7, with 9 bases matching TRBD1. Germline-derived CDR1 and CDR2 are MGHDK and SYGVNS. The CDR3 runs to 16 residues. Trimming cost V 4 bases and J 6 bases; bases outside gene matches: 13. CDR3 sequence (DNA): TGTGCCAGCAGTGGCGACCCGGGACAGGGTCTACGCGAGCAGTACTTC. This codes for CASSGDPGQGLREQYF.

This clone has only one observation. V gene TRBV14 combines with J gene TRBJ2-7, with TRBD2 matching 15 bases. The V and J ends lost 1 base and 11 bases, in that order; junction bases with no gene match: 6. This CDR3 comprises 15 residues. Germline-derived CDR1 and CDR2 are SGHDN and FVKESK. The CDR3 sequence is CASSQVFGTSGRKYF. Here the CDR3 DNA reads TGTGCCAGCAGCCAAGTCTTCGGGACTAGCGGGAGGAAGTACTTC.

The chain has TRBV6-6 and TRBJ1-6; no clear D. Germline V lookup: CDR1 MNHNY, CDR2 SVGAGI (reference sequence). The germline V and J ends were trimmed by 2 bases and 7 bases, with 12 bases remaining between them. The CDR3 sequence is 15 residues long. Here the CDR3 DNA reads TGTGCCAGCAGTTACGAGGGCACTACAAATTCACCCCTCCACTTT. Its translation: CASSYEGTTNSPLHF.

The chain recombines TRBV5-6 with TRBJ2-5, with TRBD2 identical over 7 bases. This CDR3 has 14 amino acids. The V and J ends lost 2 bases and 2 bases, in that order; junction bases with no gene match: 3. Germline V lookup: CDR1 SGHDT, CDR2 YYEEEE. In DNA, the CDR3 is TGTGCCAGCAGCTTTACTAGCGTACAAGAGACCCAGTACTTC. This translates into CASSFTSVQETQYF.

The J gene is TRBJ2-7, the V gene TRBV5-4; no clear D gene. From germline, CDR1 is SGHNT and CDR2 YYREEE (reference sequence). This CDR3 is 12 amino acids long. The V and J ends lost 0 bases and 6 bases respectively, with 7 bases between them. The CDR3 is CASSLDGREQYF. For the CDR3, the DNA is TGTGCCAGCAGCTTGGATGGGCGCGAGCAGTACTTC.

The chain uses TRBV30 and TRBJ2-2, with TRBD1 identical over 7 bases. J lost 0 bases, V lost 3 bases, and 10 bases had no gene match. The CDR3 is 17 amino acids. Per germline, CDR1 GTSNPN and CDR2 SVGIG (reference sequence). CDR3 coding DNA: TGTGCCTGGAGCAGGGACAGACCCATCTCGAACACCGGGGAGCTGTTTTTT. Its protein product is CAWSRDRPISNTGELFF.

This clone was detected only a few times. V gene TRBV29-1 combines with J gene TRBJ1-2; TRBD1 matches 7 bases. Germline CDR1 SQVTM, CDR2 ANQGSEA. The CDR3 loop spans 13 amino acids. The V and J ends lost 7 bases and 8 bases, in that order; junction bases with no gene match: 13. CDR3 sequence reads: CSATGVGQLGYTF. Here the CDR3 DNA reads TGCAGCGCTACCGGCGTGGGACAGCTGGGCTACACCTTC.

The chain has TRBV2 and TRBJ1-2; no definite D call. Germline assignment: CDR1 SNHLY and CDR2 FYNNEI. Trimming took 6 bases from V and 8 from J, leaving 16 bases between them. The length of the CDR3 is 13 residues. CDR3 DNA sequence: TGTGCCAGCAGCGCCCAGACACGCCAGGGCTACACCTTC. It translates to CASSAQTRQGYTF.

The rearrangement uses TRBV11-3 and TRBJ2-2, with TRBD1 as a possible D gene (5 bases). From germline, CDR1 is SGHNT and CDR2 YENEEA. The CDR3 consists of 14 residues. V lost 4 bases and J lost 3, with 9 bases in between. The DNA of the CDR3 is TGTGCCAGCAGCTCTGACAGAGACACCGGGGAGCTGTTTTTT. Its translation: CASSSDRDTGELFF.